The 26 T cell receptor beta chains reported below all come from one sample, sequenced in a study of T cells in narcolepsy. TCRdb keeps only in-frame clones here, not all; method: immunoSEQ multiplex PCR. This table has approximately 25,000 clones, roughly 83% appearing once. Sequenced: CD45RA- memory CD4+ T cells from PBMCs. Receptors were obtained from a human donor with narcolepsy.

This clone is a singleton in its sample. V and J are TRBV2 and TRBJ2-7, with D perhaps being TRBD1 or TRBD2 (6 bases each). The CDR3 consists of 13 residues. Trimming stripped 1 base from V and 6 bases from J, with 10 bases between. Germline values: CDR1 SNHLY, CDR2 FYNNEI. The CDR3 is CASSEVRGGEQYF. The CDR3 coding sequence is TGTGCCAGCAGTGAAGTCAGGGGAGGCGAGCAGTACTTC.

This sequence joins TRBV9 and TRBJ2-1; D unresolved. This CDR3 has 13 residues. V was shortened by 3 bases and J by 6 bases, with 10 bases between the two germline ends. Germline V gene data show CDR1 as SGDLS and CDR2 as YYNGEE. DNA of the CDR3: TGTGCCAGCAGCGGTCACACGGGCAATGAGCAGTTCTTC. Amino acids: CASSGHTGNEQFF.

The chain employs TRBV19 and TRBJ2-5, with 9 bases that match TRBD2. Per germline, CDR1 LNHDA and CDR2 SQIVND (reference sequence). V was pared by 3 bases and J by 4 bases, with 6 bases of the junction left unmatched. The CDR3 extends over 15 amino acids. The CDR3 sequence: CASSMSSGNRETQYF. CDR3 sequence (DNA): TGTGCCAGTAGTATGTCTAGCGGGAATAGAGAGACCCAGTACTTC. The full variable domain, rest sourced from reference TRBV19 and TRBJ2-5, is DGGITQSPKYLFRKEGQNVTLSCEQNLNHDAMYWYRQDPGQGLRLIYYSQIVNDFQKGDIAEGYSVSREKKESFPLTVTSAQKNPTAFYLCASSMSSGNRETQYFGPGTRLLVL.

This clone was detected only a few times. J is TRBJ2-7 and V is TRBV5-4; TRBD1 is a possible D gene (7 bases). Trimming stripped 5 bases from V and 4 bases from J, with 13 bases between. Germline lookup yields CDR1 SGHNT and CDR2 YYREEE (reference sequence). The length of the CDR3 is 13 residues. CDR3 bases: TGTGCCAGCAGTTCGCAGGGGGGTTACGAGCAGTACTTC. Amino acids: CASSSQGGYEQYF.

This chain uses TRBV19 with TRBJ1-5; D uncertain. The length of the CDR3 is 13 residues. Germline CDR1 LNHDA, CDR2 SQIVND (reference sequence). Between the trimmed V and J ends, which lost 5 bases and 3 bases, there was a span of 8 bases. The CDR3 is CASSQTDNQPQHF. In nucleotides, the CDR3 is TGTGCCAGTAGTCAAACGGACAATCAGCCCCAGCATTTT.

This chain joins TRBV27 and TRBJ2-6; TRBD1 agrees at 11 bases. CDR3 length equals 18 residues. The junction had 5 bases not matched to a gene; V was cut back by 4 bases and J by 0 bases. CDR1 and CDR2 (germline): MNHEY, SMNVEV (reference sequence). The CDR3 reads CASSSGQGAVSGANVLTF. CDR3 coding DNA: TGTGCCAGCAGTTCCGGACAGGGGGCCGTCTCTGGGGCCAACGTCCTGACTTTC.

V gene TRBV5-6 combines with J gene TRBJ2-1, with D possibly TRBD2 on 6 matching bases. Germline CDR1 is SGHDT and CDR2 is YYEEEE. This CDR3 has 13 residues. V lost 1 base and J lost 4, with 6 bases in between. DNA of the CDR3: TGTGCCAGCAGCTTGCGGGGGTACAATGAGCAGTTCTTC. Translation: CASSLRGYNEQFF.

The gene calls are TRBV14 and TRBJ2-7; D gene ambiguous. The CDR3 runs 14 residues. CDR1 and CDR2 from the germline V gene are SGHDN and FVKESK. Trimming shortened V by 2 bases and J by 3 bases, and 11 bases separated the two germline ends. The CDR3 bases are TGTGCCAGCAGCCAAAGGACGGTCAGCTACGAGCAGTACTTC. Translating it yields CASSQRTVSYEQYF.

The chain is built from TRBV9 and TRBJ2-3, with D tentatively TRBD2 (6 bases). The V end lost 0 bases, the J end lost 1 base, and 9 bases lay between the germline ends. Germline V gene sequence: CDR1 SGDLS, CDR2 YYNGEE. The CDR3 runs to 15 residues. The chain's CDR3 is CASSVGPSGTDTQYF. The CDR3 DNA sequence: TGTGCCAGCAGCGTAGGGCCTAGCGGCACAGATACGCAGTATTTT.

This chain uses TRBV2 with TRBJ2-7; D not resolved. CDR1 is SNHLY and CDR2 is FYNNEI in the germline V gene. V was pared by 2 bases and J by 9 bases, with 20 bases between. The CDR3 is 15 amino acids. CDR3 nucleotides: TGTGCCAGCAGTGAACGGACCTCCCTTTCTACAATGCAGTACTTC. Translation: CASSERTSLSTMQYF.

The chain links TRBV11-3 to TRBJ2-5; D is perhaps TRBD1 or TRBD2 (5 bases each). The CDR3 is made up of 14 amino acids. Germline lookup yields CDR1 SGHNT and CDR2 YENEEA. V gave up 3 bases and J gave up 1 base, with 9 bases separating them. The CDR3 region is CASSLGRTQETQYF. CDR3 bases: TGTGCCAGCAGCTTGGGACGGACCCAAGAGACCCAGTACTTC.

The rearrangement uses TRBV6-1 and TRBJ1-1; D unresolved. Germline V gives CDR1 MNHNS, CDR2 SASEGT. The germline V and J ends were trimmed by 3 bases and 1 base, with 12 bases remaining between them. CDR3 size: 15 residues. DNA of the CDR3: TGTGCCAGCAGTGATGGCCGGGGAGGGAACACTGAAGCTTTCTTT. This encodes CASSDGRGGNTEAFF.

The V and J genes are TRBV5-5 and TRBJ2-2; TRBD2 agrees at 8 bases. The trim removed 3 bases at V and 5 bases at J, leaving 9 bases unmatched. The germline V gene encodes CDR1 SGHKS and CDR2 YYEKEE (reference sequence). This CDR3 contains 16 residues. The DNA of the CDR3 is TGTGCCAGCAGCTCCTCCGGGGGGGCCGGAACCGGGGAGCTGTTTTTT. This translates into CASSSSGGAGTGELFF.

This clone turned up a few times. This rearrangement joins TRBV5-1 to TRBJ2-7, with 7 bases matching TRBD1. V lost 5 bases, J lost 3 bases, and 2 bases stayed unmatched. Germline V gene lookup returns CDR1 SGHRS and CDR2 YFSETQ. The CDR3 runs 12 residues. The CDR3 region has the DNA TGCGCCAGCAGGGGACAGAGCTACGAGCAGTACTTC. Amino acids: CASRGQSYEQYF.

The rearrangement joins TRBV7-9 to TRBJ1-1; possible D gene TRBD1, 5 bases. CDR3 length equals 13 residues. Germline-derived CDR1 and CDR2 are SEHNR and FQNEAQ (reference sequence). V lost 5 bases to trimming and J lost 5 bases, with 12 bases between them. The CDR3 bases are TGTGCCAGCAGCAACAGTGGGGGGACTGAAGCTTTCTTT. Its translation: CASSNSGGTEAFF.

The chain recombines TRBV2 with TRBJ1-4; tentative D call: TRBD1 (6 bases). The ends were cut back, 3 bases at V and 2 bases at J, with 10 bases in the middle. The CDR3 is 15 amino acids. The germline gives CDR1 SNHLY, CDR2 FYNNEI. The CDR3 DNA reads as TGTGCCAGCAGTGATAGTAGGGGGACTAATGAAAAACTGTTTTTT. Its protein is CASSDSRGTNEKLFF.

The chain carries TRBV19 and TRBJ2-5; D is perhaps TRBD1 (5 bases). Trimming took 5 bases from V and 5 from J, leaving 18 bases between them. Germline V gives CDR1 LNHDA, CDR2 SQIVND (reference sequence). This CDR3 contains 15 residues. The CDR3 region has the DNA TGTGCCAGTAGTTCAGGTAGCAGGGATGGGGAGACCCAGTACTTC. It yields the protein CASSSGSRDGETQYF.

The gene calls are TRBV7-8 and TRBJ1-2; D is ambiguous. This CDR3 has 14 residues. Germline V gives CDR1 SGHVS, CDR2 FQNEAQ. V shed 0 bases and J shed 0 bases, with 5 bases lying between them. Written as DNA, the CDR3 is TGTGCCAGCAGCTTAGCTGGCTCTAACTATGGCTACACCTTC. The encoded protein is CASSLAGSNYGYTF.

V is TRBV5-1 and J is TRBJ1-6; unclear D gene. CDR3 length: 14 residues. V lost 4 bases, J lost 7 bases, and 12 bases lay in between. The germline CDR1 and CDR2 sequences are SGHRS and YFSETQ. CDR3 in amino acids: CASSRAGMNSPLHF. In nucleotides, the CDR3 is TGCGCCAGCAGCCGAGCTGGAATGAATTCACCCCTCCACTTT.

The chain combines TRBV4-3 with TRBJ1-1, with D tentatively TRBD1 (6 bases). The CDR3 sequence is 16 residues long. Trimming stripped 2 bases from V and 3 bases from J, with 16 bases between. Germline CDR1 LGHNA, CDR2 YSLEER. The chain's CDR3 is CASSQILGKGDTEAFF. The CDR3 nucleotides are TGCGCCAGCAGCCAAATTCTCGGGAAGGGGGACACTGAAGCTTTCTTT.

The V call is TRBV7-6, the J call TRBJ2-1; 12 bases are shared with TRBD2. The CDR3 totals 18 residues. V lost 1 base, J lost 2 bases, and 6 bases stayed unmatched. Per germline, CDR1 SGHVS and CDR2 FNYEAQ. CDR3 amino acids: CASSLVGLAGGTYNEQFF. For the CDR3, the DNA is TGTGCCAGCAGCTTAGTTGGGCTAGCGGGGGGGACCTACAATGAGCAGTTCTTC.

The CDR3 DNA reads as TGTGCCAGCAGCTACAATCCGGGACAGGGAGACGCTTTCTTT. This sequence encodes CASSYNPGQGDAFF. V usage is TRBV2 and J usage is TRBJ1-1; the match to TRBD1 covers 9 bases. CDR3 length: 14 amino acids. V shed 6 bases and J 11 bases; nucleotides not matched to a gene: 13. Germline-derived CDR1 and CDR2 are SNHLY and FYNNEI.

This chain joins TRBV2 and TRBJ2-7; D call uncertain. Trimming left V 5 bases short and J 1 base short, with 9 bases between. The CDR3 sequence is 13 residues long. Germline V CDR1 and CDR2: SNHLY, FYNNEI. The CDR3 spells CASSRYTSYEQYF. CDR3 nucleotides: TGTGCCAGCAGTAGGTACACTTCCTACGAGCAGTACTTC.

The chain joins TRBV6-1 to TRBJ1-2, with D unclear. The V end lost 2 bases, the J end lost 12 bases, and 13 bases lay between the germline ends. The germline V gene encodes CDR1 MNHNS and CDR2 SASEGT. CDR3 length equals 12 residues. CDR3 sequence (DNA): TGTGCCAGCAGTGAATTCCCGGGGTCTAACACCTTC. It is translated as CASSEFPGSNTF.

This clone was detected only a few times. The chain joins TRBV19 to TRBJ1-5; D is unresolved. The CDR3 has 13 amino acids. Germline V gene lookup returns CDR1 LNHDA and CDR2 SQIVND (reference sequence). Trimming cost V 1 base and J 11 bases, with 12 bases left between them. DNA for the CDR3: TGTGCCAGTAGTATAGGCCGGGCAAATTCCCAGCATTTT. The encoded protein is CASSIGRANSQHF.

This chain joins TRBV5-4 and TRBJ2-7; a weak D match, TRBD2 (5 bases). This CDR3 region has 12 residues. CDR1 is SGHNT, CDR2 YYREEE, per germline (reference sequence). V lost 0 bases and J lost 5, with 6 bases in between. The CDR3 DNA sequence: TGTGCCAGCAGCTTGGGGAGGCACGAGCAGTACTTC. Translating gives CASSLGRHEQYF.